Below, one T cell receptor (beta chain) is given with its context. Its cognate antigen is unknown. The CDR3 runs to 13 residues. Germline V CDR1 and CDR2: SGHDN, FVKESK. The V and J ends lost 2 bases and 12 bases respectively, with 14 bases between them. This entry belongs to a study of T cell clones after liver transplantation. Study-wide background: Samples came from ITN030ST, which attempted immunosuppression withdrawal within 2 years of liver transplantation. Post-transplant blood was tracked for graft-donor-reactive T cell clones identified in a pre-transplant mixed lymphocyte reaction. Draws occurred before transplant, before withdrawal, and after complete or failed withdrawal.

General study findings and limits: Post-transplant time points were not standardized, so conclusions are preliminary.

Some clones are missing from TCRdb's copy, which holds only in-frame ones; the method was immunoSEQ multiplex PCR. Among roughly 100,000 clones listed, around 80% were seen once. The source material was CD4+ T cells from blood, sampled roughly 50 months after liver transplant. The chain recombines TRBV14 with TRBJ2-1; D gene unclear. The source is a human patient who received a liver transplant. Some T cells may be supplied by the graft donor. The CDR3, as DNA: TGTGCCAGCAGCCAACTGATAGCTTACGCGCAGTTCTTC. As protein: CASSQLIAYAQFF.